This TCR beta chain came from a study of response to subunit inactivated influenza vaccine. TCRdb fed the RT-PCR reads into MiXCR, producing one record per CDR3 protein. The sample contains 500,000 to 550,000 distinct CDR3 sequences, less than 25% of which appear only once. This clonotype was recorded once. Possible read error: a much larger clone is one base away. V gave up 1 base and J gave up 13 bases, with 14 bases separating them. The CDR3 sequence is 12 residues long. Germline-derived CDR1 and CDR2 are DFQATT and SNEGSKA (reference sequence). These data also formed part of another study, on T cells expressing NK-cell markers. That study reports: The authors made TCR beta cDNA libraries by 5'RACE template switching. This switching added a universal primer site and UMIs. Within the sequenced cohort of eight donors, seven exhibited HCMV seropositivity and one was seronegative. Sorting was limited to alpha-beta TCR-expressing T cells with an anti-gamma-delta TCR antibody in several experiments. As a fraction of CD8+ T cells, dominant NKG2C+ clonotypes reached about 1.0-7.5% in six donors.

Specimen: CD4+ T cells sorted from PBMCs, collected roughly 13 days after vaccination. The clonotype comes from a man aged 45-60 years who received an inactivated influenza vaccine. The chain recombines TRBV20-1 with TRBJ2-1; TRBD2 might be the D (5 bases). Here the CDR3 DNA reads TGCAGTGCTAGAGTACTGGAGGCCAATCAGTTCTTC. Translation gives CSARVLEANQFF.